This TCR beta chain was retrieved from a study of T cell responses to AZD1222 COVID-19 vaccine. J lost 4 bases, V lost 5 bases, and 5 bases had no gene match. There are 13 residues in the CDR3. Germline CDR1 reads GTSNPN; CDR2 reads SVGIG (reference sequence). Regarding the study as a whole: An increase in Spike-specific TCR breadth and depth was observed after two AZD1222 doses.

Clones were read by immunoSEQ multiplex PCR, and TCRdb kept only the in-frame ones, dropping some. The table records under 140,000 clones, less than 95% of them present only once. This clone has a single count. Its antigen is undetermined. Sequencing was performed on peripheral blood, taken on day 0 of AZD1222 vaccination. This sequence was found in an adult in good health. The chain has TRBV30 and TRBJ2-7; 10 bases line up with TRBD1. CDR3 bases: TGTGCCTGGGACGGGACAGGGGCGTACGAGCAGTACTTC. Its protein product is CAWDGTGAYEQYF. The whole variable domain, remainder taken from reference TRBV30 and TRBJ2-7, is SQTIHQWPATLVQPVGSPLSLECTVEGTSNPNLYWYRQAAGRGLQLLFYSVGIGQISSEVPQNLSASRPQDRQFILSSKKLLLSDSGFYLCAWDGTGAYEQYFGPGTRLTVT.